This TCR beta chain was found in a study of CD8 T cells in ankylosing spondylitis. Study-wide points: The study identified a TCR beta motif of under 10 highly homologous variants that appeared characteristic of ankylosing spondylitis blood. Researchers reportedly found disease-linked clones significantly enriched in matched ankylosing spondylitis synovial fluid. Both synovial fluid and blood in reactive arthritis had previously been reported to carry some motif variants.

Preparation of TCR beta libraries was done by quantitative 5'-RACE with molecular barcodes. A single record per CDR3 protein comes from TCRdb applying MiXCR to the 5' RACE reads. The table shows about 33,000 distinct CDR3 sequences, with around 15% occurring only once. Many counts were recorded for this clonotype. Its antigen is still unknown. The receptor comes from a male donor with ankylosing spondylitis. Sequencing was carried out using synovial fluid, either unsorted or a sorted T cell fraction (not recorded which).

CDR3 sequence: CSARDTELEQYF. The CDR3 nucleotides are TGCAGTGCTAGAGATACGGAGCTCGAGCAGTACTTC. The chain combines TRBV20-1 with TRBJ2-7, with no clear D. The CDR3 length is 12 residues. Germline V lookup: CDR1 DFQATT, CDR2 SNEGSKA (reference sequence). V was shortened by 0 bases and J by 6 bases, with 9 bases between the two germline ends.